This T cell receptor (beta chain) stems from a study of somatic mutations in cytotoxic T cells in rheumatoid arthritis. This clone is large (0.1 to 1%). Its antigen is unknown. Assay used: immunoSEQ multiplex PCR; TCRdb lists only in-frame clones, some missing. The sample holds 20,000 to 25,000 clones; approximately 86% are singletons and the top ten take around 18%. Germline V CDR1 and CDR2: SGHKS, YYEKEE (reference sequence). V gave up 0 bases and J gave up 1 base, with 8 bases separating them. The CDR3 totals 14 residues. The study, taken as a whole, reports: Greater age accompanied higher CD8+ clonality in rheumatoid arthritis patients, a pattern that was absent in healthy controls. A largest CD8+ clone above 20% of CD8+ cells occurred in about an eighth of the roughly 60 patients.

V gene TRBV5-5 combines with J gene TRBJ2-7; D uncertain. The sequencing sample was made of CD8+ T cells sorted from blood. The TCR sequence derives from a woman aged 50 to 60 in good health. CDR3 region: CASSLGAESYEQYF. For the CDR3, the DNA is TGTGCCAGCAGCTTGGGGGCGGAATCCTACGAGCAGTACTTC.